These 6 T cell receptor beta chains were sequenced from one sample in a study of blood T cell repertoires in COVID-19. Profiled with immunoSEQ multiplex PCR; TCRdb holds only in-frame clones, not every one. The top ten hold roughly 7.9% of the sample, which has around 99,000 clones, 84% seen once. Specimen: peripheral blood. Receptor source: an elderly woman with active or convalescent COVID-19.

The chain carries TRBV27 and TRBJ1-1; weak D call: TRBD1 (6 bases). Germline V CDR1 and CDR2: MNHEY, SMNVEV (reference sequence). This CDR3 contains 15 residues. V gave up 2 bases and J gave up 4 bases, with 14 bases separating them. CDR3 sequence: CASSLATGSVTEAFF. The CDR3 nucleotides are TGTGCCAGCAGTTTAGCCACAGGGAGTGTCACTGAAGCTTTCTTT.

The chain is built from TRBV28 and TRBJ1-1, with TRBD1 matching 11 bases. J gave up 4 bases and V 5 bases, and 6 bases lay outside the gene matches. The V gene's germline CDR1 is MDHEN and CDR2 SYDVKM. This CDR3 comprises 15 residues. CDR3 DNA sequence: TGTGCCAGCAGTGCCGCCGGGACAGGGGGCACTGAAGCTTTCTTT. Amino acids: CASSAAGTGGTEAFF.

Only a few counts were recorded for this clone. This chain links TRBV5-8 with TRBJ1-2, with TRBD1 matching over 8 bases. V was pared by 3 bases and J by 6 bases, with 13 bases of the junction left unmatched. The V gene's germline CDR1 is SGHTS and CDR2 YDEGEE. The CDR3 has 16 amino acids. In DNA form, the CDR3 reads TGTGCCAGCAGCTCCCCCTTGGACAGGGTCACTCATGGCTACACCTTC. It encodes CASSSPLDRVTHGYTF.

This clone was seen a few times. CDR3 in DNA: TGTGCCATCAGCGGGGACAGGGCTTTCCTTAGCTCCTATAATTCACCCCTCCACTTT. Translated, it gives CAISGDRAFLSSYNSPLHF. This chain connects TRBV10-3 to TRBJ1-6, with 9 bases lining up with TRBD1. The CDR3 length is 19 residues. V was pared by 6 bases and J by 0 bases, with 12 bases of the junction left unmatched. Germline lookup yields CDR1 ENHRY and CDR2 SYGVKD.

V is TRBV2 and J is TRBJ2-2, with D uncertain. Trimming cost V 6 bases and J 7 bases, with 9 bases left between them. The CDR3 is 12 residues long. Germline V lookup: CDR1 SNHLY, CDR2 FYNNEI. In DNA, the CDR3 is TGTGCCAGCAGCGACTCCCACGGGGAGCTGTTTTTT. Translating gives CASSDSHGELFF.

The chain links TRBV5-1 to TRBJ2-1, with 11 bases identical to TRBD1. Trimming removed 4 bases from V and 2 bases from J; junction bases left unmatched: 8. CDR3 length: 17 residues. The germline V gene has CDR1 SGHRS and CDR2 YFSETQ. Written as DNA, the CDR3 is TGCGCCAGCAGCAGAACGGGACAGGGGGTCCCCTACAATGAGCAGTTCTTC. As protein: CASSRTGQGVPYNEQFF.